The 4 T cell receptor beta chains in this list originate from one sample, sequenced in a study of CD8 T cells in Susac syndrome. Reverse transcription of roughly 0.45 to 1 ug RNA was performed with random hexamers. TCRdb processed the immunoSEQ multiplex PCR reads anew with MiXCR; each CDR3 protein has one entry. The sample gives about 140,000 distinct CDR3 sequences, roughly 95% of which show up once; approximately 0.11% is in the top ten. The sample consisted of CD4+ T cells from PBMCs. The receptor set was obtained from a human donor with multiple sclerosis.

The chain joins TRBV14 to TRBJ2-1; D is undetermined. Germline assignment: CDR1 SGHDN and CDR2 FVKESK. Trimming left V 1 base short and J 9 bases short, with 10 bases between. The CDR3 extends over 13 amino acids. Here the CDR3 reads CASSQAHGPEQFF. DNA for the CDR3: TGTGCCAGCAGCCAAGCTCACGGGCCTGAGCAGTTCTTC.

This chain joins TRBV18 and TRBJ2-7; 8 bases line up with TRBD1. Germline loops: CDR1 KGHSH, CDR2 LQKENI. The V segment lost 3 bases and the J segment 2 bases; nucleotides outside the gene matches: 9. This CDR3 comprises 16 residues. The chain's CDR3 is CASSPYRDRNTYEQYF. In DNA, the CDR3 is TGTGCCAGCTCACCTTACCGGGACAGGAATACCTACGAGCAGTACTTC.

This clonotype was detected only once. The chain combines TRBV19 with TRBJ2-3; no clear D gene. Germline assignment: CDR1 LNHDA and CDR2 SQIVND (reference sequence). With 11 bases removed from V and 2 bases from J, the gap between germline ends came to 17 bases. There are 14 residues in the CDR3. The CDR3 nucleotides are TGTGCCGGTTCTAGACAATTGTTCACAGATACGCAGTATTTT. Its protein product is CAGSRQLFTDTQYF.

The chain employs TRBV29-1 and TRBJ2-7; tentatively, D is TRBD1 (5 bases). The germline V gene encodes CDR1 SQVTM and CDR2 ANQGSEA. This CDR3 contains 14 residues. Trimming left V 4 bases short and J 6 bases short, with 19 bases between. The CDR3 DNA reads as TGCAGCGTTGGTCCCCAGGGAATGGCCGGCGAGCAGTACTTC. It is translated as CSVGPQGMAGEQYF.